A single sample gave rise to the 14 T cell receptor beta chains below, sequenced in a study of siplizumab effects on memory and regulatory T cells. Produced via immunoSEQ multiplex PCR; TCRdb's table is partial and in-frame only. The sample holds some 65,000 clones; over 75% are singletons and the top ten take about 1.5%. The sequencing input was Tregs sorted from blood. The receptors were gathered from a human donor in good health.

The chain links TRBV2 to TRBJ2-2, with D unclear. Germline CDR1 reads SNHLY; CDR2 reads FYNNEI. The CDR3 covers 14 residues. V dropped 5 bases and J dropped 1 base, with 8 bases sitting between them. CDR3 in amino acids: CASSHPLNTGELFF. As DNA, the CDR3 is TGTGCCAGCAGTCATCCACTGAACACCGGGGAGCTGTTTTTT.

The V gene is TRBV19, the J gene TRBJ1-4, with 10 bases lining up with TRBD1. The ends lost 5 bases at V and 3 bases at J; junction bases unmatched: 6. Germline V gene lookup returns CDR1 LNHDA and CDR2 SQIVND (reference sequence). This CDR3 has 16 residues. The CDR3 DNA sequence: TGTGCCAGTAGTTGGGGACAGGGGTTGTCTAATGAAAAACTGTTTTTT. Translation gives CASSWGQGLSNEKLFF.

The V gene is TRBV7-6, the J gene TRBJ2-6, with TRBD2 matching over 10 bases. The CDR3 is 19 amino acids. In germline, CDR1 is SGHVS, CDR2 FNYEAQ. Trimming at V came to 5 bases and at J to 0 bases, leaving 10 bases not matched to a gene. The CDR3 protein is CASSAQLAGLFSGANVLTF. CDR3 nucleotide sequence: TGTGCCAGCAGCGCTCAACTAGCGGGACTTTTCTCTGGGGCCAACGTCCTGACTTTC.

The gene calls are TRBV15 and TRBJ2-2; D is unresolved. This CDR3 spans 11 amino acids. Per the germline V gene, CDR1 is LNHNV and CDR2 is YYDKDF (reference sequence). Deletions cut 4 bases from V and 7 bases from J, with 4 bases between. CDR3 DNA: TGTGCCACCAGCAAGGTCGGGGAGCTGTTTTTT. It specifies CATSKVGELFF.

To note about this clone: This CDR3 is also generated by other DNA sequences in the sample. CDR3 region: CSAGVNTEAFF. DNA of the CDR3: TGCAGCGCGGGGGTGAACACTGAAGCTTTCTTT. This chain links TRBV29-1 with TRBJ1-1, with D maybe TRBD1 (5 bases). V lost 7 bases, J lost 0 bases, and 6 bases lay in between. In germline, CDR1 is SQVTM, CDR2 ANQGSEA. This CDR3 region has 11 residues.

This chain links TRBV5-1 with TRBJ2-7; 8 bases are a match to TRBD1. The CDR3 is 18 residues long. CDR1 is SGHRS, CDR2 YFSETQ, per germline. V dropped 3 bases and J dropped 4; count of bases not matched to a gene: 18. Here the CDR3 DNA reads TGCGCCAGCAGCTGGTCCTCATACCGGACAGGGAAGAGTTACGAGCAGTACTTC. Translating it yields CASSWSSYRTGKSYEQYF.

The DNA for the CDR3 is TGCGCCAGCAGTCGGCATCGGGGCCGGGGCTACACCTTC. Its protein is CASSRHRGRGYTF. The rearrangement uses TRBV5-1 and TRBJ1-2; D might be TRBD1 (5 bases). The CDR3 is 13 residues long. The germline CDR1 and CDR2 sequences are SGHRS and YFSETQ. Between the trimmed V and J ends, which lost 5 bases and 8 bases, there was a span of 16 bases.

V usage is TRBV19 and J usage is TRBJ2-3; either TRBD1 or TRBD2 may fit D (5 bases each). V lost 1 base and J 6 bases, leaving 14 bases between the germline ends. CDR1 is LNHDA, CDR2 SQIVND, per germline (reference sequence). The CDR3 runs 15 residues. CDR3 residues: CASSIAGFRGDTQYF. CDR3 bases: TGTGCCAGTAGTATAGCAGGGTTCCGGGGCGATACGCAGTATTTT.

The chain recombines TRBV6-6 with TRBJ2-7; unclear D gene. Germline V gene sequence: CDR1 MNHNY, CDR2 SVGAGI (reference sequence). The CDR3 loop spans 13 amino acids. The V end lost 5 bases, the J end lost 0 bases, and 8 bases lay between the germline ends. The CDR3 loop is CASSISSSYEQYF. Here the CDR3 DNA reads TGTGCCAGCAGTATTTCCTCCTCCTACGAGCAGTACTTC.

V and J are TRBV19 and TRBJ1-1, with 7 nucleotides matching TRBD1. V gave up 4 bases and J gave up 2 bases; unmatched junction bases: 1. The CDR3 sequence is 13 residues long. From germline, CDR1 is LNHDA and CDR2 SQIVND (reference sequence). The CDR3 loop is CASSRQGNTEAFF. The CDR3 bases are TGTGCCAGTAGTAGACAGGGAAACACTGAAGCTTTCTTT. Full variable domain (remainder filled in from reference TRBV19 and TRBJ1-1): DGGITQSPKYLFRKEGQNVTLSCEQNLNHDAMYWYRQDPGQGLRLIYYSQIVNDFQKGDIAEGYSVSREKKESFPLTVTSAQKNPTAFYLCASSRQGNTEAFFGQGTRLTVV.

V is TRBV21-1 and J is TRBJ1-5; TRBD1 is taken as the D call from the table, unchecked against the DNA. TRBV21-1 is a recognized pseudogene. This CDR3 contains 16 residues. In DNA form, the CDR3 reads TGTGCCAGCAGCAAAGGGGCGTCGTATAGCAATCAGCCCCAGCATTTT. It yields the protein CASSKGASYSNQPQHF.

The chain joins TRBV20-1 to TRBJ2-3; weak D call: TRBD2 (5 bases). Germline V gene lookup returns CDR1 DFQATT and CDR2 SNEGSKA (reference sequence). V lost 3 bases and J 5 bases, leaving 6 bases between the germline ends. The CDR3 loop spans 11 amino acids. CDR3 in amino acids: CSASGVDTQYF. The CDR3 DNA reads TGCAGTGCTAGCGGGGTAGATACGCAGTATTTT.

Note on this clone: An end of the junction does not agree with germline; a read error may underlie this. The chain employs TRBV20-1 and TRBJ2-3; D not resolved. The CDR3 is 11 residues long. Germline CDR1 and CDR2: DFQATT and SNEGSKA (reference sequence). The CDR3 region is CSARRSGSAFF. CDR3 bases: TGCAGTGCTCGCCGGAGTGGGTCCGCCTTTTTT.

The V call is TRBV27, the J call TRBJ1-5; TRBD1 might be the D (6 bases). The CDR3 runs to 14 residues. With 1 base removed from V and 6 bases from J, the gap between germline ends came to 10 bases. From germline, CDR1 is MNHEY and CDR2 SMNVEV (reference sequence). The CDR3 DNA reads as TGTGCCAGCAGTTTATTGGGGGGGGCTCAGCCCCAGCATTTT. Translating gives CASSLLGGAQPQHF.